The T cell receptor (beta chain) under discussion was sequenced for a study of regulatory T cells in long-lasting Graves disease. Whole-study context: Prior antithyroid drug treatment in newly diagnosed Graves' patients lasted under 3 months. Whole-study results and caveats: Persistent disease preferred TRBV28, TRBJ1-2 and TRBJ2-5.

This CDR3 comprises 15 residues. From germline, CDR1 is KGHSH and CDR2 LQKENI. Trimming removed 3 bases from V and 0 bases from J, with 9 bases in between. Time point denoted: newly diagnosed GD, antithyroid drugs for less than 3 months. PBMC RNA was the source of the TCR library. A few counts support this clonotype. Its cognate antigen is unknown. Arm-PCR of CDR3 regions and iRepertoire HTBI primers were used to build TCR beta libraries. TCRdb redid the calling of the multiplex PCR reads with MiXCR, one entry per CDR3 protein. The sample gives roughly 410,000 distinct CDR3 sequences, 15% of which show up once; about 8% is in the top ten. In addition, the sample was reused for a study of T cells in Graves' hyperthyroidism and ophthalmopathy. That paper adds: In the first-round RT-PCR of the TCR CDR3, the HTBI primer set was used.

The clonotype originates from a woman aged 35 to 49 with Graves disease. The V gene is TRBV18, the J gene TRBJ1-3, with D hard to call. This material consisted of peripheral blood mononuclear cells (PBMCs), taken at new diagnosis, from a patient treated with antithyroid drugs. CDR3 region: CASSPAATSGNTIYF. CDR3 DNA sequence: TGTGCCAGCTCACCCGCCGCCACCTCTGGAAACACCATATATTTT.